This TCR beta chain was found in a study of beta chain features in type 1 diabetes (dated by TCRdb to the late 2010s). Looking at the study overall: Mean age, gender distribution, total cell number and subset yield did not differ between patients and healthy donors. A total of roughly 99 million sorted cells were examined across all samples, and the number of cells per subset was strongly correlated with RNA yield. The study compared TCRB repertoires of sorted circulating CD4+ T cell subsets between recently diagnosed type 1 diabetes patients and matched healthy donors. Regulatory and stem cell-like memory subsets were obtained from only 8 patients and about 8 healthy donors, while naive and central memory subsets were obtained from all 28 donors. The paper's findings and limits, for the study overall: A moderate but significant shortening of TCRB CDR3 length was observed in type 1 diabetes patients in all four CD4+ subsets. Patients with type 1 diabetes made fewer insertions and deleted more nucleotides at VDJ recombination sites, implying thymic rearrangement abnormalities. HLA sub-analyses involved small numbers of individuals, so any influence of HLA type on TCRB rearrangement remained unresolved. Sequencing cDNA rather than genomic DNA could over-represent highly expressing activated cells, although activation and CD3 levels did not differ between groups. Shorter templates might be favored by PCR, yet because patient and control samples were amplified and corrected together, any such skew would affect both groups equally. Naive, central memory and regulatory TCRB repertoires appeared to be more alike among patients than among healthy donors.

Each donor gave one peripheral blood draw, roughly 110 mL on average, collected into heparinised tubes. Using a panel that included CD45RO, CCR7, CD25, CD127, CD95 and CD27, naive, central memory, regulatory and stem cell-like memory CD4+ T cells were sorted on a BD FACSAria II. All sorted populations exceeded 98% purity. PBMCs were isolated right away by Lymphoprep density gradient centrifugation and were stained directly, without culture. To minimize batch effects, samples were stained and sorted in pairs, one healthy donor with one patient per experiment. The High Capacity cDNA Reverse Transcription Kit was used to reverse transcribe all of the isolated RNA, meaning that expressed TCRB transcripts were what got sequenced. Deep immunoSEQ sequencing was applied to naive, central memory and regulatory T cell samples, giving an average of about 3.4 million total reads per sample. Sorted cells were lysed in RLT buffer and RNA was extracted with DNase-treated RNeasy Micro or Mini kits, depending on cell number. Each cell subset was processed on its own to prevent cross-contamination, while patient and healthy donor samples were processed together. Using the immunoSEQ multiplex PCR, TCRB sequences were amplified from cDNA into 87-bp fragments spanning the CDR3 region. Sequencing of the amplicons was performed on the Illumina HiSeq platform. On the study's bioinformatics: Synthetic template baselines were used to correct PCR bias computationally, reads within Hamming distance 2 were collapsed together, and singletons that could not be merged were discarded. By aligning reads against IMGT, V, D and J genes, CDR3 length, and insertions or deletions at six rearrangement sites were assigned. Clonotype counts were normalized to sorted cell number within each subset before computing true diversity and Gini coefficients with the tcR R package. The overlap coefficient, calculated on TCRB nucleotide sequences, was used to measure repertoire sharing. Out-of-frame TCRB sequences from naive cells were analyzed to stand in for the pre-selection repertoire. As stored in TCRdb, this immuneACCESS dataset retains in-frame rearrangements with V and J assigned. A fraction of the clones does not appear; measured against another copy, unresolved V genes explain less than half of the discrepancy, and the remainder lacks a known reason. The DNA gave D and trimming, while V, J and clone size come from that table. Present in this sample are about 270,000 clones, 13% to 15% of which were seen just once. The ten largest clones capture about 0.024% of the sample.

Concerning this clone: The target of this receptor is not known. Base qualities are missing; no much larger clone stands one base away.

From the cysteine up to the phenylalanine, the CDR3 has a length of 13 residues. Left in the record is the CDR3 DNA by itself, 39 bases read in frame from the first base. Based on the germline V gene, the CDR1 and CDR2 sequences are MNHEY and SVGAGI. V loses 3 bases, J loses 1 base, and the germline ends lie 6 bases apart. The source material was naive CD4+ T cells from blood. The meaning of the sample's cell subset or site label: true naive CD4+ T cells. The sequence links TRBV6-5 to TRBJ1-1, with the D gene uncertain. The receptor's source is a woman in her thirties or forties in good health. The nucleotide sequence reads TGTGCCAGCAGTTATAGACAGAACACTGAAGCTTTCTTT. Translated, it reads CASSYRQNTEAFF.